The next 17 T cell receptor beta chains were all read from a single sample in a study of neurological immune-mediated disorders. Time point denoted: longitudinal time-point 3. TCRdb re-derived calls from the 5' RACE reads in MiXCR, one entry per CDR3 protein. The sample carries more than 75,000 distinct CDR3 sequences, roughly 4.5% recorded once. The sample was PBMCs. Every receptor here comes from a woman aged 55-69 years with multiple sclerosis.

This clonotype was counted at least ten times. The V call is TRBV5-1, the J call TRBJ2-2, with 7 positions matching TRBD2. Per the germline V gene, CDR1 is SGHRS and CDR2 is YFSETQ. This CDR3 comprises 12 residues. The trim removed 9 bases at V and 7 bases at J, leaving 6 bases unmatched. The CDR3 loop is CANIGGGGELFF. The CDR3 bases are TGCGCCAACATAGGCGGGGGCGGGGAGCTGTTTTTT.

This clonotype appeared many times. The gene calls are TRBV25-1 and TRBJ1-6; 7 positions match TRBD1. CDR3 size: 13 residues. V shed 6 bases, J shed 10 bases, and the junction held 6 bases outside the gene matches. Germline V gene sequence: CDR1 MGHDK, CDR2 SYGVNS. CDR3 residues: CASSATGISPLHF. The CDR3 DNA sequence: TGTGCCAGCAGCGCGACAGGGATCTCACCCCTCCACTTT. Full variable domain (outside the CDR3, taken from reference TRBV25-1 and TRBJ1-6): EADIYQTPRYLVIGTGKKITLECSQTMGHDKMYWYQQDPGMELHLIHYSYGVNSTEKGDLSSESTVSRIRTEHFPLTLESARPSHTSQYLCASSATGISPLHFGNGTRLTVT.

The sample holds many counts of this clonotype. The genes are TRBV6-6 and TRBJ2-3; tentatively, D is TRBD2 (6 bases). CDR1 is MNHNY and CDR2 is SVGAGI in the germline V gene (reference sequence). CDR3 length equals 17 residues. The germline V and J ends were trimmed by 5 bases and 1 base, with 19 bases remaining between them. The CDR3 coding sequence is TGTGCCAGCAGTAAAGGGCAAGGGACTGCACGCACAGATACGCAGTATTTT. Translating it yields CASSKGQGTARTDTQYF.

This clonotype was counted many times. The rearrangement links TRBV20-1 to TRBJ2-6, with D tentatively TRBD1 (6 bases). The CDR3 is made up of 18 amino acids. V lost 5 bases, J lost 0 bases, and 20 bases lay in between. Germline V gene data show CDR1 as DFQATT and CDR2 as SNEGSKA (reference sequence). CDR3 sequence (DNA): TGCAGTGCTCCGGACAGTAGACACCCCAACTCTGGGGCCAACGTCCTGACTTTC. Encoded protein: CSAPDSRHPNSGANVLTF.

This clonotype was observed many times. The chain combines TRBV2 with TRBJ2-1; 10 nucleotides align to TRBD2. This CDR3 spans 15 amino acids. The ends lost 4 bases at V and 6 bases at J; junction bases unmatched: 6. CDR1 is SNHLY, CDR2 FYNNEI, per germline. CDR3 bases: TGTGCCAGCAGTGTCCTAGCGGGGGTCCTCAATGAGCAGTTCTTC. As protein: CASSVLAGVLNEQFF.

This clonotype came up many times. This chain links TRBV14 with TRBJ1-2; 9 bases fit TRBD1. Germline V CDR1 and CDR2: SGHDN, FVKESK. This CDR3 is built from 14 residues. Trimming at V came to 0 bases and at J to 6 bases, leaving 2 bases not matched to a gene. The CDR3 protein is CASSQDGTGHGYTF. CDR3 nucleotide sequence: TGTGCCAGCAGCCAAGATGGGACAGGGCATGGCTACACCTTC.

This clonotype was recorded at least ten times. The chain joins TRBV7-8 to TRBJ2-7; D is ambiguous. CDR3 length: 13 amino acids. V was trimmed by 5 bases and J by 2 bases, leaving 10 bases between them. CDR1 and CDR2 from the germline V gene are SGHVS and FQNEAQ. The DNA of the CDR3 is TGTGCCAGCAGCCCCCGTGAGGCCTACGAGCAGTACTTC. Its translation: CASSPREAYEQYF.

This clonotype was seen at least ten times. V gene TRBV5-1 combines with J gene TRBJ2-6; the D call may be TRBD1 or TRBD2 (6 bases each). Germline-derived CDR1 and CDR2 are SGHRS and YFSETQ. V lost 0 bases to trimming and J lost 2 bases, with 12 bases between them. CDR3 length: 17 residues. The DNA for the CDR3 is TGCGCCAGCAGCTTGGGTTTAGGGGGGACTGGGGCCAACGTCCTGACTTTC. As protein: CASSLGLGGTGANVLTF.

This clonotype was found many times. The chain joins TRBV18 to TRBJ2-2; 12 positions match TRBD1. V lost 2 bases and J lost 9; bases outside the gene matches: 10. The CDR3 contains 17 residues. Germline V gene data show CDR1 as KGHSH and CDR2 as LQKENI. The CDR3 sequence is CASSPILPGQGARELFF. The CDR3 region has the DNA TGTGCCAGCTCACCAATCCTACCGGGACAGGGGGCCCGGGAGCTGTTTTTT.

This clonotype occurred many times. The gene calls are TRBV5-5 and TRBJ2-4, with D unresolved. The CDR3 covers 14 residues. CDR1 is SGHKS and CDR2 is YYEKEE in the germline V gene (reference sequence). Between the trimmed V and J ends, which lost 3 bases and 3 bases, there was a span of 10 bases. CDR3 residues: CASSYQDGKNIQYF. CDR3 coding DNA: TGTGCCAGCAGCTATCAGGACGGCAAAAACATTCAGTACTTC.

This clonotype has ten or more counts. The chain recombines TRBV20-1 with TRBJ2-5; D is ambiguous. The CDR3 is 14 amino acids. Germline V gene sequence: CDR1 DFQATT, CDR2 SNEGSKA (reference sequence). The germline V and J ends were trimmed by 2 bases and 2 bases, with 12 bases remaining between them. CDR3 DNA sequence: TGCAGTGCTAGATTCAGATTAGGGCAAGAGACCCAGTACTTC. The encoded protein is CSARFRLGQETQYF.

This clonotype has ten or more counts. This chain uses TRBV20-1 with TRBJ2-3; no clear D gene. The V gene lost 0 bases and the J gene lost 3 bases, with 13 bases spanning the gap. CDR1 is DFQATT and CDR2 is SNEGSKA in the germline V gene (reference sequence). The CDR3 consists of 15 residues. CDR3 protein: CSARDPSIRTDTQYF. Written as DNA, the CDR3 is TGCAGTGCTAGAGATCCTAGTATCCGTACAGATACGCAGTATTTT.

This clonotype has a count of ten or more. V usage is TRBV27 and J usage is TRBJ1-5, with 7 bases fitting TRBD1. The V gene end was trimmed by 5 bases and the J gene end by 7 bases; junction bases not matched to a gene: 14. The CDR3 sequence is 16 residues long. Per the germline V gene, CDR1 is MNHEY and CDR2 is SMNVEV (reference sequence). The CDR3 reads CASSRLDLGGGQPQHF. CDR3 nucleotide sequence: TGTGCCAGCAGTCGCCTGGATTTAGGGGGCGGGCAGCCCCAGCATTTT.

The table lists this clonotype with many counts. The chain joins TRBV7-8 to TRBJ2-1, with 8 bases aligning to TRBD1. Germline V CDR1 and CDR2: SGHVS, FQNEAQ. This CDR3 is 16 amino acids long. Trimming cost V 5 bases and J 3 bases; bases outside gene matches: 9. Here the CDR3 reads CASSRSTGAIYNEQFF. In nucleotides, the CDR3 is TGTGCCAGCAGCAGGTCGACAGGGGCAATCTACAATGAGCAGTTCTTC.

There are many counts of this clonotype. The chain has TRBV10-3 and TRBJ1-6; no firm D call. There are 13 residues in the CDR3. Germline V gene data show CDR1 as ENHRY and CDR2 as SYGVKD. V dropped 10 bases and J dropped 7 bases, with 14 bases sitting between them. CDR3: CATHRVFNSPLHF. The CDR3 DNA sequence: TGTGCCACCCACCGGGTATTCAATTCACCCCTCCACTTT.

In this sample, this clonotype turned up many times. One end of the junction is discordant with germline, which a read error may explain. The chain uses TRBV11-1 and TRBJ2-7, with 10 bases fitting TRBD2. The CDR3 consists of 15 residues. Germline-derived CDR1 and CDR2 are SGHAT and FQDESV (reference sequence). The CDR3 DNA sequence: TGTGCCAGCAGCCTAGCGGGGGCAAGCTCCTACGAGCAGTACTTC. It yields the protein CASSLAGASSYEQYF. Full variable domain (rest looked up from reference TRBV11-1 and TRBJ2-7): EAEVAQSPRYKITEKSQAVAFWCDPISGHATLYWYRQILGQGPELLVQFQDESVVDDSQLPKDRFSAERLKGVDSTLKIQPAELGDSAMYLCASSLAGASSYEQYFGPGTRLTVT.

Ten or more counts support this clonotype. This chain connects TRBV5-1 to TRBJ2-7; 9 bases match TRBD1. V dropped 7 bases and J dropped 2; count of bases not matched to a gene: 7. CDR1 is SGHRS, CDR2 YFSETQ, per germline. The CDR3 runs 14 residues. The CDR3 here is CASGSGQGTYEQYF. CDR3 sequence (DNA): TGCGCCAGCGGATCGGGACAGGGAACCTACGAGCAGTACTTC.